This TCR beta chain was obtained from a study of vaccination effects on CD4 cells after COVID-19. Study in general: Of the BNT162b2 and mRNA-1273 vaccines, participants received two doses of one or the other.

As to this clone: Its cognate antigen is unknown.

Losses at the gene ends were 5 bases for V and 5 bases for J; bases not matched to a gene: 13. The CDR3 loop spans 17 amino acids. The germline V gene encodes CDR1 SNHLY and CDR2 FYNNEI. The culture ran for 10 days before CD4+ T cells were isolated. This table comes from immunoSEQ multiplex PCR, and its TCRdb copy is limited to in-frame clones, with some not included. Of tens of thousands of clones in the sample, about 74% were seen once. The TCR comes from a human donor who received a COVID-19 vaccine. The chain carries TRBV2 and TRBJ2-2; 8 bases are shared with TRBD1. Sequencing was performed on CD4+ T cells from PBMCs cultured without peptide, taken before COVID-19 vaccination. The CDR3 loop reads CASSPIPNRQGTGELFF. The CDR3 bases are TGTGCCAGCAGTCCTATACCTAATAGACAGGGGACCGGGGAGCTGTTTTTT. The full variable domain, completed using reference TRBV2 and TRBJ2-2, is EPEVTQTPSHQVTQMGQEVILRCVPISNHLYFYWYRQILGQKVEFLVSFYNNEISEKSEIFDDQFSVERPDGSNFTLKIRSTKLEDSAMYFCASSPIPNRQGTGELFFGEGSRLTVL.